What follows are 32 T cell receptor beta chains derived from one specimen sequenced in a study of OX40 agonist ivuxolimab in advanced cancers. Libraries were prepared by immunoSEQ multiplex PCR; TCRdb keeps only in-frame clonotypes and omits some of them. Of roughly 11,000 clones listed, around 80% are singletons. Sequences were derived from CD4+ or CD8+ T cells sorted from blood, sampled in a trial of the OX40 agonist ivuxolimab. All receptors come from an adult with an advanced solid tumor such as melanoma, head and neck, liver or kidney cancer.

This chain connects TRBV7-3 to TRBJ2-7, with 11 bases fitting TRBD2. Looked up from germline, CDR1 is SGHTA and CDR2 is FQGTGA. V shed 5 bases, J shed 6 bases, and the junction held 3 bases outside the gene matches. The CDR3 spans 13 residues. The CDR3 sequence is CASSPGLAVEQYF. CDR3 sequence (DNA): TGTGCCAGCAGCCCGGGACTAGCGGTCGAGCAGTACTTC. Filled out from reference TRBV7-3 and TRBJ2-7, the complete variable domain reads GAGVSQTPSNKVTEKGKYVELRCDPISGHTALYWYRQSLGQGPEFLIYFQGTGAADDSGLPNDRFFAVRPEGSVSTLKIQRTERGDSAVYLCASSPGLAVEQYFGPGTRLTVT.

The chain is built from TRBV4-1 and TRBJ2-1; D is possibly TRBD1 or TRBD2 (5 bases each). This CDR3 is built from 14 residues. Germline V lookup: CDR1 MGHRA, CDR2 YSYEKL. Trimming shortened V by 5 bases and J by 4 bases, and 12 bases separated the two germline ends. CDR3 sequence (DNA): TGCGCCAGCAGCAGAGTGGGGGAATACAATGAGCAGTTCTTC. Encoded protein: CASSRVGEYNEQFF.

The rearrangement joins TRBV19 to TRBJ1-1, with D possibly being TRBD1 (5 bases). Germline V lookup: CDR1 LNHDA, CDR2 SQIVND (reference sequence). The CDR3 totals 14 residues. The ends were cut back, 5 bases at V and 4 bases at J, with 14 bases in the middle. The CDR3 here is CASSPFQGGTEAFF. In DNA form, the CDR3 reads TGTGCCAGTAGTCCTTTTCAGGGAGGCACTGAAGCTTTCTTT. Supplemented by reference TRBV19 and TRBJ1-1, the full variable domain reads DGGITQSPKYLFRKEGQNVTLSCEQNLNHDAMYWYRQDPGQGLRLIYYSQIVNDFQKGDIAEGYSVSREKKESFPLTVTSAQKNPTAFYLCASSPFQGGTEAFFGQGTRLTVV.

The chain couples TRBV6-1 to TRBJ2-5; 11 bases agree with TRBD1. The CDR3 has 15 residues. The germline V gene encodes CDR1 MNHNS and CDR2 SASEGT. The V gene end was trimmed by 4 bases and the J gene end by 2 bases; junction bases not matched to a gene: 3. Written as DNA, the CDR3 is TGTGCCAGCAGTGGTAGGGACAGGGGGCAAGAGACCCAGTACTTC. It yields the protein CASSGRDRGQETQYF.

The rearrangement uses TRBV6-5 and TRBJ2-2, with 7 positions matching TRBD1. V lost 4 bases, J lost 4 bases, and 3 bases stayed unmatched. The CDR3 runs to 14 residues. Germline CDR1 and CDR2: MNHEY and SVGAGI. CDR3 in DNA: TGTGCCAGCAGTTCGACAGGGAGCACCGGGGAGCTGTTTTTT. Translated, it gives CASSSTGSTGELFF.

In this sample, this clone turned up a few times. The chain uses TRBV2 and TRBJ1-5; 11 bases are a match to TRBD1. V was pared by 6 bases and J by 4 bases, with 8 bases of the junction left unmatched. CDR3 length: 16 residues. Germline loops: CDR1 SNHLY, CDR2 FYNNEI. The CDR3 reads CASSDTGTGGNQPQHF. The DNA for the CDR3 is TGTGCCAGCAGCGATACCGGGACAGGGGGTAATCAGCCCCAGCATTTT.

CDR3 amino acids: CASRGSMRTDLNTEAFF. CDR3 DNA: TGTGCCAGCCGGGGTAGCATGAGGACAGACTTGAACACTGAAGCTTTCTTT. V and J are TRBV2 and TRBJ1-1, with a weak D call TRBD1 (6 bases). Germline lookup yields CDR1 SNHLY and CDR2 FYNNEI. This CDR3 contains 17 residues. The V and J ends lost 8 bases and 0 bases respectively, with 22 bases between them.

This clone has just one count. The chain carries TRBV5-4 and TRBJ1-1, with D possibly being TRBD1 (5 bases). V was shortened by 6 bases and J by 1 base, with 16 bases between the two germline ends. CDR1 is SGHNT and CDR2 is YYREEE in the germline V gene (reference sequence). The CDR3 consists of 15 residues. The CDR3 here is CASTPSPTGNTEAFF. CDR3 bases: TGTGCCAGCACCCCTAGCCCAACAGGGAACACTGAAGCTTTCTTT. Variable domain in full (rest from reference TRBV5-4 and TRBJ1-1): ETGVTQSPTHLIKTRGQQVTLRCSSQSGHNTVSWYQQALGQGPQFIFQYYREEENGRGNFPPRFSGLQFPNYSSELNVNALELDDSALYLCASTPSPTGNTEAFFGQGTRLTVV.

The chain is built from TRBV11-3 and TRBJ1-1; 7 bases fit TRBD1. Trimming removed 1 base from V and 10 bases from J; junction bases left unmatched: 0. The CDR3 sequence is 11 residues long. CDR1 SGHNT and CDR2 YENEEA come from the germline V gene. Written as DNA, the CDR3 is TGTGCCAGCAGCTTAGGACAGGGAGCTTTCTTT. Translated: CASSLGQGAFF.

CDR3 sequence reads: CASSLAPPGTETYGYTF. The CDR3 DNA sequence: TGTGCCAGCTCACTCGCGCCCCCCGGGACAGAGACCTATGGCTACACCTTC. The V call is TRBV18, the J call TRBJ1-2; the match to TRBD1 covers 7 bases. After removal of 4 bases from V and 4 bases from J, the junction contained 15 bases not matched to a gene. Germline CDR1 is KGHSH and CDR2 is LQKENI. The CDR3 covers 17 residues.

This sequence joins TRBV4-1 and TRBJ2-5, with unresolved D. This CDR3 is 12 amino acids long. Trimming removed 3 bases at V and 4 bases at J, with 6 bases between. Per germline, CDR1 MGHRA and CDR2 YSYEKL. CDR3 region: CASSQGTETQYF. CDR3 bases: TGCGCCAGCAGCCAGGGAACAGAGACCCAGTACTTC.

The rearrangement joins TRBV6-1 to TRBJ2-2; D possibly uses TRBD1 or TRBD2 (5 bases each). The germline V gene encodes CDR1 MNHNS and CDR2 SASEGT. This CDR3 has 14 amino acids. V lost 1 base and J 5 bases, leaving 8 bases between the germline ends. CDR3 amino acids: CASSEGGETGELFF. Written as DNA, the CDR3 is TGTGCCAGCAGTGAAGGAGGGGAGACCGGGGAGCTGTTTTTT.

This chain joins TRBV6-5 and TRBJ1-5; D possibly corresponds to TRBD1 (6 bases). Germline V CDR1 and CDR2: MNHEY, SVGAGI. Trimming removed 4 bases from V and 9 bases from J, with 13 bases in between. The length of the CDR3 is 13 residues. CDR3 sequence: CASSFVQGAPQHF. The CDR3 DNA reads as TGTGCCAGCAGTTTCGTACAGGGCGCGCCCCAGCATTTT.

This clone was seen a handful of times. The gene calls are TRBV7-9 and TRBJ2-3, with 14 nucleotides matching TRBD2. The V gene's germline CDR1 is SEHNR and CDR2 FQNEAQ (reference sequence). V was pared by 5 bases and J by 7 bases, with 8 bases of the junction left unmatched. This CDR3 spans 16 amino acids. In nucleotides, the CDR3 is TGTGCCAGCAGCCCGACTAGCGGGAGGGGAAAAAATACGCAGTATTTT. Translating it yields CASSPTSGRGKNTQYF.

CDR3 loop: CASSKLVSAINEQFF. CDR3 DNA sequence: TGTGCCAGCAGCAAACTAGTTTCCGCGATCAATGAGCAGTTCTTC. The gene calls are TRBV28 and TRBJ2-1; the D gene is possibly TRBD2 (5 bases). Germline CDR1 reads MDHEN; CDR2 reads SYDVKM. The CDR3 has 15 amino acids. V lost 6 bases and J lost 6, with 18 bases in between.

The CDR3 nucleotides read TGTGCCAGCTCACCACCGCCCAGGGGGCGGAACGATGAGCAGTTCTTC. It translates to CASSPPPRGRNDEQFF. The chain joins TRBV18 to TRBJ2-1, with TRBD1 matching over 8 bases. Germline V gene data show CDR1 as KGHSH and CDR2 as LQKENI. V lost 0 bases to trimming and J lost 8 bases; unmatched junction nucleotides: 9. This CDR3 comprises 16 residues. The variable domain in full, with the rest retrieved from reference TRBV18 and TRBJ2-1, is NAGVMQNPRHLVRRRGQEARLRCSPMKGHSHVYWYRQLPEEGLKFMVYLQKENIIDESGMPKERFSAEFPKEGPSILRIQQVVRGDSAAYFCASSPPPRGRNDEQFFGPGTRLTVL.

The chain links TRBV7-6 to TRBJ2-7; 7 bases are shared with TRBD2. The V gene's germline CDR1 is SGHVS and CDR2 FNYEAQ. Trimming removed 1 base from V and 0 bases from J; junction bases left unmatched: 3. CDR3 length: 15 amino acids. CDR3 bases: TGTGCCAGCAGCTTAGGGGGGGGGATCTCCTACGAGCAGTACTTC. Protein product: CASSLGGGISYEQYF.

The chain recombines TRBV13 with TRBJ2-5; 7 nucleotides line up with TRBD2. Trimming took 6 bases from V and 3 from J; bases not matched to a gene: 7. This CDR3 region has 14 residues. The germline CDR1 and CDR2 sequences are PRHDT and FYEKMQ (reference sequence). The CDR3 spells CASSLGLAEETQYF. CDR3 nucleotide sequence: TGTGCCAGCAGTCTAGGGCTAGCGGAAGAGACCCAGTACTTC.

The chain combines TRBV4-1 with TRBJ2-5; tentatively, D is TRBD1 or TRBD2 (5 bases each). The CDR3 consists of 13 residues. Trimming removed 4 bases from V and 4 bases from J, with 10 bases in between. From germline, CDR1 is MGHRA and CDR2 YSYEKL. This CDR3 is CASSPGGGETQYF. For the CDR3, the DNA is TGCGCCAGCAGCCCAGGTGGGGGAGAGACCCAGTACTTC.

The gene calls are TRBV27 and TRBJ1-5; no definite D call. The CDR3 has 17 residues. The V end lost 2 bases, the J end lost 2 bases, and 16 bases lay between the germline ends. From germline, CDR1 is MNHEY and CDR2 SMNVEV (reference sequence). This CDR3 reads CASSLLPPGMGNQPQHF. In DNA, the CDR3 is TGTGCCAGCAGTTTACTCCCCCCCGGGATGGGCAATCAGCCCCAGCATTTT.

This clone was counted a single time. J is TRBJ2-3 and V is TRBV11-3; no firm D call. Trimming took off 3 bases at V and 3 bases at J, with 4 bases between the two ends. There are 12 residues in the CDR3. Germline V lookup: CDR1 SGHNT, CDR2 YENEEA. CDR3 in amino acids: CASSFGTDTQYF. The CDR3 DNA reads TGTGCCAGCAGCTTCGGAACAGATACGCAGTATTTT.

In nucleotides, the CDR3 is TGTGCCAGCAGCTTAGACGGGGGGCCAGAGACCCAGTACTTC. It yields the protein CASSLDGGPETQYF. The chain has TRBV7-6 and TRBJ2-5; D perhaps matches TRBD2 (7 bases). V was clipped by 1 base and J by 4 bases, with 10 bases between them. Germline V gene sequence: CDR1 SGHVS, CDR2 FNYEAQ. The length of the CDR3 is 14 residues. The full variable domain, with the rest looked up from reference TRBV7-6 and TRBJ2-5, is GAGVSQSPRYKVTKRGQDVALRCDPISGHVSLYWYRQALGQGPEFLTYFNYEAQQDKSGLPNDRFSAERPEGSISTLTIQRTEQRDSAMYRCASSLDGGPETQYFGPGTRLLVL.

This clone has just a few counts. The chain links TRBV27 to TRBJ2-1; D gene uncertain. CDR1 and CDR2 (germline): MNHEY, SMNVEV (reference sequence). CDR3 length equals 15 residues. V shed 6 bases and J shed 1 base, with 13 bases lying between them. This CDR3 is CASSTAEVSYNEQFF. CDR3 nucleotides: TGTGCCAGCAGCACTGCCGAGGTATCCTACAATGAGCAGTTCTTC.

This clone was observed a handful of times. This chain uses TRBV6-1 with TRBJ2-1; TRBD1 is a possible D gene (5 bases). Trimming pared 4 bases from V and 8 bases from J, leaving 15 bases between. The CDR3 length is 14 residues. Germline assignment: CDR1 MNHNS and CDR2 SASEGT. The CDR3 loop is CASSGGLGSDEQFF. The CDR3 nucleotides read TGTGCCAGCAGTGGGGGCCTGGGGTCCGATGAGCAGTTCTTC.

This chain links TRBV13 with TRBJ2-5; TRBD2 might be the D (7 bases). The CDR3 spans 13 residues. Germline loops: CDR1 PRHDT, CDR2 FYEKMQ (reference sequence). V was shortened by 6 bases and J by 6 bases, with 14 bases between the two germline ends. The CDR3 nucleotides are TGTGCCAGCAGTCAAGGGGGGGTGAAGACCCAGTACTTC. As protein: CASSQGGVKTQYF. Combining the CDR3 with reference TRBV13 and TRBJ2-5 gives the whole variable domain AAGVIQSPRHLIKEKRETATLKCYPIPRHDTVYWYQQGPGQDPQFLISFYEKMQSDKGSIPDRFSAQQFSDYHSELNMSSLELGDSALYFCASSQGGVKTQYFGPGTRLLVL.

In this sample, this clone turned up once. CDR3: CASIYRGRSEAFF. CDR3 nucleotide sequence: TGTGCCAGCATATACAGGGGGCGGTCTGAAGCTTTCTTT. This chain links TRBV6-1 with TRBJ1-1, with 9 bases matching TRBD1. J was trimmed by 6 bases and V by 7 bases; bases with no gene match: 6. The CDR3 sequence is 13 residues long. CDR1 is MNHNS and CDR2 is SASEGT in the germline V gene.

The rearrangement joins TRBV7-9 to TRBJ1-2; 10 bases align to TRBD1. The ends lost 5 bases at V and 3 bases at J; junction bases unmatched: 9. The CDR3 is made up of 16 amino acids. Germline loops: CDR1 SEHNR, CDR2 FQNEAQ (reference sequence). The CDR3 sequence is CASSQRQGAQDYGYTF. The DNA for the CDR3 is TGTGCCAGCAGCCAGAGACAGGGGGCCCAGGACTATGGCTACACCTTC.

This chain joins TRBV11-3 and TRBJ2-3, with TRBD2 identical over 9 bases. Germline V lookup: CDR1 SGHNT, CDR2 YENEEA. This CDR3 region has 15 residues. Trimming at V came to 5 bases and at J to 4 bases, leaving 7 bases not matched to a gene. The CDR3 reads CASSLLAGTADTQYF. The DNA for the CDR3 is TGTGCCAGCAGCCTACTAGCGGGTACCGCAGATACGCAGTATTTT.

This clone was recorded only once. This chain uses TRBV18 with TRBJ1-1; 9 bases fit TRBD1. V was clipped by 5 bases and J by 3 bases; unmatched bases: 13. Germline CDR1 reads KGHSH; CDR2 reads LQKENI. CDR3 length equals 17 residues. CDR3 sequence reads: CASSSYYRGPKDTEAFF. In DNA, the CDR3 is TGTGCCAGCTCATCTTATTACAGGGGGCCTAAGGACACTGAAGCTTTCTTT.

The rearrangement joins TRBV30 to TRBJ1-1; D not resolved. The CDR3 has 13 amino acids. CDR1 GTSNPN and CDR2 SVGIG come from the germline V gene (reference sequence). V lost 0 bases to trimming and J lost 1 base, with 6 bases between them. DNA of the CDR3: TGTGCCTGGAGTGTACATGCGAACACTGAAGCTTTCTTT. This translates into CAWSVHANTEAFF.

This clone was detected once. CDR3 region: CASSKVAPYTDTQYF. The CDR3 DNA reads as TGTGCCAGCAGCAAAGTGGCCCCTTACACAGATACGCAGTATTTT. The chain carries TRBV21-1 and TRBJ2-3; the table's D call, TRBD1, has no DNA check behind it. TRBV21-1 is a pseudogene segment. The CDR3 has 15 residues.

CDR3 amino acids: CASSTSGTGVTYEQYF. CDR3 bases: TGTGCCAGCAGCACCTCCGGGACAGGGGTGACCTACGAGCAGTACTTC. V gene TRBV11-3 combines with J gene TRBJ2-7, with 10 bases fitting TRBD1. Losses at the gene ends were 5 bases for V and 2 bases for J; bases not matched to a gene: 9. CDR3 length equals 16 residues. Germline V lookup: CDR1 SGHNT, CDR2 YENEEA.